This T cell receptor beta chain was captured by sequencing in a study of blood T cell repertoires in COVID-19. About the research overall: Italy, Spain and the United States were the sources of the convalescent and acute COVID-19 samples.

Recovered Cohort 3 donors showed two negative PCRs, clearance, or symptom resolution. Germline trimming cut 5 bases from V and 2 bases from J; bases unmatched to any gene: 4. This CDR3 has 15 residues. The germline V gene encodes CDR1 SEHNR and CDR2 FQNEAQ (reference sequence). Only in-frame clones appear in the TCRdb table, and some are missing; sequencing was by immunoSEQ multiplex PCR. Here the sample spans over 200,000 clones, about four fifths being singletons. Sequenced input: PBMCs or T cells enriched from blood (not recorded which). The origin of this receptor is a man in his 60s who had recovered from COVID-19. This chain links TRBV7-9 with TRBJ2-5, with TRBD2 matching 11 bases. Written as DNA, the CDR3 is TGTGCCAGCAGCCGTACTAGCGGGGGACAAGAGACCCAGTACTTC. Encoded protein: CASSRTSGGQETQYF.